The clone carrying this TCR beta chain has more than one count but fewer than ten. A much larger clone lies one base from this, so it may be a read error. Patients were all untreated before their thyroid surgery. The data are from a study of metastatic and nonmetastatic thyroid tumors. Across the whole study: The comparison covered peripheral blood and tumor or nodule tissue in malignant and benign thyroid patients.

TCRdb redid the clone calls on the PCR reads using MiXCR. Of more than 65,000 clones listed, 11% to 15% are singletons. CDR3 length equals 13 residues. Germline CDR1 and CDR2: MRHNA and SNTAGT. V lost 7 bases, J lost 7 bases, and 7 bases stayed unmatched. The TCR was taken from a male donor with papillary thyroid cancer or a benign thyroid nodule (not recorded which). Some clones in this sample may be carry-over from other donors' samples. The specimen sequenced was blood. The J gene is TRBJ2-4, the V gene TRBV6-4; 7 bases align to TRBD2. CDR3: CASIAAGVNIQYF. DNA for the CDR3: TGTGCCAGCATAGCTGCGGGGGTCAACATTCAGTACTTC.